Below are 20 T cell receptor beta chains sequenced from a single sample in a study of shared clonotypes between healthy human individuals. Clones were sequenced by immunoSEQ multiplex PCR, and TCRdb holds only the in-frame ones, with some missing. The sample has about 2.4 million clones, roughly 93% seen once. The source material was naive CD4+ T cells from PBMCs. Subset reported: CD45RA+ positively selected. These receptors all stem from a man aged 18 to 29 in good health. Some clones in this sample may be carry-over from other donors' samples.

The chain carries TRBV2 and TRBJ2-1, with D tentatively TRBD2 (6 bases). The CDR3 is 15 amino acids. Per germline, CDR1 SNHLY and CDR2 FYNNEI. Trimming removed 3 bases at V and 8 bases at J, with 17 bases between. The CDR3 region is CASSDSSSVADEQFF. As DNA, the CDR3 is TGTGCCAGCAGTGATTCGTCTAGCGTCGCGGATGAGCAGTTCTTC.

This chain connects TRBV25-1 to TRBJ1-3; no firm D call. The CDR3 sequence is 11 residues long. The V gene's germline CDR1 is MGHDK and CDR2 SYGVNS. The V end lost 8 bases, the J end lost 4 bases, and 6 bases lay between the germline ends. The CDR3 loop reads CASRRGNTIYF. The CDR3 DNA reads as TGTGCCAGCCGCAGAGGAAACACCATATATTTT. Using reference TRBV25-1 and TRBJ1-3 for the parts outside the CDR3, the full variable domain is EADIYQTPRYLVIGTGKKITLECSQTMGHDKMYWYQQDPGMELHLIHYSYGVNSTEKGDLSSESTVSRIRTEHFPLTLESARPSHTSQYLCASRRGNTIYFGEGSWLTVV.

The chain is built from TRBV29-1 and TRBJ2-7; tentatively, D is TRBD1 or TRBD2 (5 bases each). The germline V gene encodes CDR1 SQVTM and CDR2 ANQGSEA. This CDR3 spans 17 amino acids. Trimming left V 7 bases short and J 2 bases short, with 27 bases between. The DNA for the CDR3 is TGCAGCGCTGGGGGATTTCAGGACCAAAGGAATCCCTACGAGCAGTACTTC. This gives the protein CSAGGFQDQRNPYEQYF.

On this clone itself: The sample holds other DNA sequences that translate to the same CDR3. The chain combines TRBV5-1 with TRBJ2-2; no reliable D call. The CDR3 consists of 14 residues. The germline CDR1 and CDR2 sequences are SGHRS and YFSETQ. V was trimmed by 0 bases and J by 0 bases, leaving 3 bases between them. The CDR3 here is CASSLDANTGELFF. Here the CDR3 DNA reads TGCGCCAGCAGCTTGGACGCGAACACCGGGGAGCTGTTTTTT.

This chain links TRBV7-2 with TRBJ2-3; tentative D call: TRBD2 (5 bases). The CDR3 is 14 amino acids. V was shortened by 0 bases and J by 3 bases, with 7 bases between the two germline ends. Germline V gene lookup returns CDR1 SGHTA and CDR2 FQGNSA. CDR3 loop: CASSLASATDTQYF. In DNA, the CDR3 is TGTGCCAGCAGCTTAGCTAGCGCGACAGATACGCAGTATTTT.

The chain is built from TRBV5-1 and TRBJ2-1; weak D call: TRBD1 (6 bases). CDR1 is SGHRS, CDR2 YFSETQ, per germline. The CDR3 contains 13 residues. V shed 4 bases and J shed 7 bases, with 12 bases lying between them. CDR3 DNA sequence: TGCGCCAGCAGCCACCCGGGGACAAATGAGCAGTTCTTC. Translating gives CASSHPGTNEQFF.

The J gene is TRBJ2-7, the V gene TRBV7-2; 10 nucleotides match TRBD1. This CDR3 comprises 15 residues. V lost 5 bases to trimming and J lost 2 bases; unmatched junction nucleotides: 6. The germline gives CDR1 SGHTA, CDR2 FQGNSA. The CDR3 DNA reads as TGTGCCAGCAGCCAAACCGGGACAGGGGCCTACGAGCAGTACTTC. As protein: CASSQTGTGAYEQYF.

The chain employs TRBV7-9 and TRBJ1-5; D is uncertain. CDR3 length: 12 amino acids. The V end lost 8 bases, the J end lost 4 bases, and 9 bases lay between the germline ends. Germline-derived CDR1 and CDR2 are SEHNR and FQNEAQ (reference sequence). CDR3 sequence: CASSTGNQPQHF. The CDR3, as DNA: TGTGCCAGCTCCACGGGTAATCAGCCCCAGCATTTT.

The chain carries TRBV5-4 and TRBJ2-2; 11 nucleotides match TRBD2. The germline V gene encodes CDR1 SGHNT and CDR2 YYREEE (reference sequence). CDR3 size: 15 residues. V lost 4 bases and J lost 6; bases outside the gene matches: 5. The CDR3 here is CASSEALAGAGELFF. CDR3 bases: TGTGCCAGCAGCGAGGCACTAGCGGGAGCCGGGGAGCTGTTTTTT.

This rearrangement joins TRBV9 to TRBJ2-3; D is perhaps TRBD2 (5 bases). CDR3 length: 14 amino acids. The germline V gene encodes CDR1 SGDLS and CDR2 YYNGEE. The V gene lost 2 bases and the J gene lost 2 bases, with 9 bases spanning the gap. This CDR3 reads CASSVRAATDTQYF. The CDR3 DNA reads as TGTGCCAGCAGCGTGAGAGCGGCCACAGATACGCAGTATTTT.

Points on this clone: Germline is not matched at one junction end, which may reflect a read error. The chain has TRBV28 and TRBJ1-1, with a tentative D call TRBD1 (5 bases). The length of the CDR3 is 15 residues. The germline CDR1 and CDR2 sequences are MDHEN and SYDVKM. As DNA, the CDR3 is TGTGCCAGCAGTTTAACAGCGGGACTGAACACTGGAGCTTTCTTT. Translated, it gives CASSLTAGLNTGAFF.

The CDR3 protein is CASSLRGADSNQPQHF. Here the CDR3 DNA reads TGTGCCAGCAGCTTAAGGGGGGCAGATAGCAATCAGCCCCAGCATTTT. V and J are TRBV7-2 and TRBJ1-5, with a possible D match to TRBD1 (6 bases). The germline gives CDR1 SGHTA, CDR2 FQGNSA. The CDR3 has 16 amino acids. V gave up 2 bases and J gave up 0 bases, with 11 bases separating them.

The chain joins TRBV7-9 to TRBJ1-1; the D is unclear. The CDR3 runs 13 residues. Trimming stripped 5 bases from V and 6 bases from J, with 13 bases between. From germline, CDR1 is SEHNR and CDR2 FQNEAQ (reference sequence). CDR3 sequence reads: CASSPRRAPEAFF. The DNA for the CDR3 is TGTGCCAGCAGCCCCCGGAGGGCCCCTGAAGCTTTCTTT.

The V gene is TRBV20-1, the J gene TRBJ2-5; D unclear. Trimming left V 7 bases short and J 5 bases short, with 8 bases between. CDR1 and CDR2 (germline): DFQATT, SNEGSKA (reference sequence). This CDR3 has 10 residues. The CDR3 region is CSGLRETQYF. The CDR3 nucleotides read TGCAGTGGCCTTCGGGAGACCCAGTACTTC.

The V gene is TRBV28, the J gene TRBJ2-1; 10 bases fit TRBD2. V was clipped by 3 bases and J by 6 bases; unmatched bases: 5. In germline, CDR1 is MDHEN, CDR2 SYDVKM. This CDR3 comprises 15 residues. The CDR3 loop is CASSFHRTSGNEQFF. CDR3 DNA: TGTGCCAGCAGTTTTCACCGGACTAGCGGCAATGAGCAGTTCTTC. Supplemented by reference TRBV28 and TRBJ2-1, the full variable domain reads DVKVTQSSRYLVKRTGEKVFLECVQDMDHENMFWYRQDPGLGLRLIYFSYDVKMKEKGDIPEGYSVSREKKERFSLILESASTNQTSMYLCASSFHRTSGNEQFFGPGTRLTVL.

The count of this clone is one. This same CDR3 is encoded by further DNA sequences in the sample. The chain links TRBV6-5 to TRBJ1-5, with 10 bases fitting TRBD1. The CDR3 consists of 14 residues. The germline gives CDR1 MNHEY, CDR2 SVGAGI. V lost 6 bases to trimming and J lost 6 bases; unmatched junction nucleotides: 5. This CDR3 reads CASRPDRGGQPQHF. CDR3 nucleotide sequence: TGTGCCAGCAGGCCGGACAGGGGGGGTCAGCCCCAGCATTTT.

This sequence joins TRBV27 and TRBJ2-1, with 9 positions matching TRBD2. This CDR3 comprises 17 residues. V lost 7 bases to trimming and J lost 9 bases; unmatched junction nucleotides: 19. Looked up from germline, CDR1 is MNHEY and CDR2 is SMNVEV (reference sequence). CDR3 sequence reads: CASTAPTLAGPPPEQFF. For the CDR3, the DNA is TGTGCCAGCACCGCACCCACCCTAGCGGGACCCCCCCCTGAGCAGTTCTTC.

The chain employs TRBV7-9 and TRBJ1-1; D remains unclear. With 3 bases removed from V and 8 bases from J, the gap between germline ends came to 10 bases. Germline V gives CDR1 SEHNR, CDR2 FQNEAQ (reference sequence). CDR3 length: 12 amino acids. The CDR3 sequence: CASSFYAYEAFF. For the CDR3, the DNA is TGTGCCAGCAGCTTTTATGCGTACGAAGCTTTCTTT.

This clone was seen a single time. The rearrangement links TRBV2 to TRBJ1-3; no definite D call. The CDR3 spans 12 residues. Looked up from germline, CDR1 is SNHLY and CDR2 is FYNNEI. The V and J ends lost 6 bases and 5 bases respectively, with 8 bases between them. For the CDR3, the DNA is TGTGCCAGCAGCACCCTTAGAAACACCATATATTTT. It is translated as CASSTLRNTIYF. Full variable domain (remainder filled in from reference TRBV2 and TRBJ1-3): EPEVTQTPSHQVTQMGQEVILRCVPISNHLYFYWYRQILGQKVEFLVSFYNNEISEKSEIFDDQFSVERPDGSNFTLKIRSTKLEDSAMYFCASSTLRNTIYFGEGSWLTVV.

DNA for the CDR3: TGTGCCAGCAGGGAGACAGACATGAACACTGAAGCTTTCTTT. This gives the protein CASRETDMNTEAFF. The rearrangement uses TRBV6-1 and TRBJ1-1, with D maybe TRBD1 (5 bases). The germline V gene encodes CDR1 MNHNS and CDR2 SASEGT. The CDR3 totals 14 residues. Trimming removed 6 bases from V and 0 bases from J, with 11 bases in between.